The rows below give T cell receptor beta chains drawn from one sample of a study of cytomegalovirus exposure and HLA in healthy donors. Sequencing was performed with immunoSEQ multiplex PCR; in TCRdb, only in-frame clones are kept and a portion is missing. The sample records approximately 160,000 clones, around 81% being singletons. Sample: PBMCs. The receptor source for this set is a man aged 25-45 years in good health and CMV-seropositive. Each CDR3 is given with its conserved first and last residue. The D gene is left open where the match is weak. Not all rows give a size; the values are once, few, many and, for expanded clones, a class.

abundance | d_gene | j_gene | v_gene | CDR3nt | CDR3aa
. | TRBD2 | TRBJ2-3 | TRBV5-1 | TGCGCCAGCAGCCCAAGGGGCGGGGGGGCCGAGTATACGCAGTATTTT | CASSPRGGGAEYTQYF
. | . | TRBJ1-4 | TRBV9 | TGTGCCAGCAGCCCCATGGAGGGGTTTGGGGAAAAACTGTTTTTT | CASSPMEGFGEKLFF
. | TRBD1 | TRBJ2-3 | TRBV4-1 | TGCGCCAGCAGCCAAAGGTCTCAGGGGGCAGGGGCAGATACGCAGTATTTT | CASSQRSQGAGADTQYF
. | . | TRBJ2-5 | TRBV25-1 | TGTGCCAGCAGCCGGGGTGCGGTGGAGACCCAGTACTTC | CASSRGAVETQYF
. | TRBD1 | TRBJ1-4 | TRBV2 | TGTGCCAGCAGTGATACCGGGACAGCGAATGAAAAACTGTTTTTT | CASSDTGTANEKLFF
. | TRBD1 | TRBJ2-7 | TRBV6-4 | TGTGCCAGCAGTGAGGGACAGGGGGCCTACGAGCAGTACTTC | CASSEGQGAYEQYF
. | TRBD1 | TRBJ2-3 | TRBV18 | TGTGCCACCCAAACCGGGACAGGGGGCAGAGATACGCAGTATTTT | CATQTGTGGRDTQYF
. | . | TRBJ1-4 | TRBV18 | TGTGCCAGCTCACCATTTGACATAGGTGCAACTAATGAAAAACTGTTTTTT | CASSPFDIGATNEKLFF
. | TRBD1 | TRBJ1-1 | TRBV5-4 | TGTGCCAGCAGCCCTCGGACAGGGGATGTCACTGAAGCTTTCTTT | CASSPRTGDVTEAFF
. | TRBD2 | TRBJ2-1 | TRBV11-2 | TGTGCCAGCAGCTTATCCATTAGCGGGGGGGGATCCTACAATGAGCAGTTCTTC | CASSLSISGGGSYNEQFF
. | TRBD2 | TRBJ2-7 | TRBV13 | TGTGCCAGCAGCTTAGGACTAGCGGGGGGGCCGTACGAGCAGTACTTC | CASSLGLAGGPYEQYF
once | . | TRBJ1-1 | TRBV7-2 | TGTGCCAGCAGTCAGTTGCGGACTGAAGCTTTCTTT | CASSQLRTEAFF
. | TRBD2 | TRBJ2-1 | TRBV11-2 | TGTGCCAGCAGCTTCGGGGGGGCCTACAATGAGCAGTTCTTC | CASSFGGAYNEQFF
. | . | TRBJ2-1 | TRBV5-8 | TGTGCCAGCAGCTTGATAGGGGGAGTAGGCTACAATGAGCAGTTCTTC | CASSLIGGVGYNEQFF
. | . | TRBJ2-1 | TRBV9 | TGTGCCAGCAGCGTAGGAGGCGAGCAGTTCTTC | CASSVGGEQFF
. | . | TRBJ2-7 | TRBV5-1 | TGCGCCAGCAGCCCGGACTTTTACGAGCAGTACTTC | CASSPDFYEQYF
. | TRBD1 | TRBJ2-7 | TRBV5-1 | TGCGCCAGCAGCCTAGACGCCGGGACAGGGAACTACGAGCAGTACTTC | CASSLDAGTGNYEQYF
. | TRBD1 | TRBJ2-3 | TRBV4-3 | TGCGCCAGCAGCCAAGACCACAGGGGTGGCACAGATACGCAGTATTTT | CASSQDHRGGTDTQYF
few | TRBD1 | TRBJ2-7 | TRBV2 | TGTGCCAGCAGTCTTACCGGGACAGGGTTCGAGCAGTACTTC | CASSLTGTGFEQYF
. | TRBD1 | TRBJ2-2 | TRBV28 | TGTGCCAGCAGCCACCGGGACAGGGCCTTGGTGGAGCTGTTTTTT | CASSHRDRALVELFF
. | TRBD1 | TRBJ1-3 | TRBV27 | TGTGCCAGCAGTACGTACAGGGGGGACGGAAACACCATATATTTT | CASSTYRGDGNTIYF
. | . | TRBJ1-5 | TRBV6-5 | TGTGCCAGCGGTCTTGACATGCGGCCCCAGCATTTT | CASGLDMRPQHF
. | TRBD1 | TRBJ1-1 | TRBV11-2 | TGTGCCAGCAGCTTAGGACAGGGGGGGAGCACTGAAGCTTTCTTT | CASSLGQGGSTEAFF
. | . | TRBJ2-5 | TRBV6-5 | TGTGCCAGCAGTTATGTCATGGCCGCCAGCCAGTACTTC | CASSYVMAASQYF
. | . | TRBJ2-2 | TRBV5-4 | TGTGCCAGCAGGCAAACAGGGACCGGGGAGCTGTTTTTT | CASRQTGTGELFF
. | TRBD1 | TRBJ1-5 | TRBV7-2 | TGTGCCAGCAGCTTAGCCACAGCCTGGACAGGGAGAGGCAATCAGCCCCAGCATTTT | CASSLATAWTGRGNQPQHF
. | TRBD2 | TRBJ2-1 | TRBV5-6 | TGTGCCAGCAGCTTCCAGCGGGGGGGCCGCAATGAGCAGTTCTTC | CASSFQRGGRNEQFF
. | . | TRBJ2-3 | TRBV19 | TGTGCCAGTAGTATATGGACAGAAGCAGATACGCAGTATTTT | CASSIWTEADTQYF
. | TRBD1 | TRBJ1-4 | TRBV7-2 | TGTGCCAGCAGCCTTAGCCGGGACAGACTTAATGAAAAACTGTTTTTT | CASSLSRDRLNEKLFF
few | . | TRBJ2-7 | TRBV5-4 | TGTGCCAGCAGCTTGGGCGGGTTGAGCTCCTACGAGCAGTACTTC | CASSLGGLSSYEQYF
. | TRBD2 | TRBJ2-3 | TRBV7-9 | TGTGCCAGCAGCACGGGACTAGCGGGGGTTGCAGATACGCAGTATTTT | CASSTGLAGVADTQYF
once | . | TRBJ2-7 | TRBV13 | TGTGCCAGCAGCTTAGCGGACGAGCAGTACTTC | CASSLADEQYF
. | TRBD1 | TRBJ2-1 | TRBV7-7 | TGTGCTAGCAGCAAGGGACAGCCTGGGGAGCAGTTCTTC | CASSKGQPGEQFF
. | TRBD1 | TRBJ1-5 | TRBV5-6 | TGTGCCAGCAGCTTGACAGGGGATCAGCCCCAGCATTTT | CASSLTGDQPQHF
. | TRBD1 | TRBJ1-2 | TRBV11-2 | TGTGCCAGCAGCTACCCACTGGACAGGGAGGATTTGGACTATGGCTACACCTTC | CASSYPLDREDLDYGYTF
. | TRBD1 | TRBJ2-3 | TRBV9 | TGTGCCAGCAGCGTTTTATCAGGGGGCCAAAATACGCAGTATTTT | CASSVLSGGQNTQYF
once | TRBD1 | TRBJ2-3 | TRBV23-1 | TGCGCCAGCAGTCAAAACGCCGGGACAGCGGCCCCCGCAGATACGCAGTATTTT | CASSQNAGTAAPADTQYF
. | TRBD1 | TRBJ2-5 | TRBV27 | TGTGCCAGCAGTTTACTTAGGACAGGGGGCATCCAAGAGACCCAGTACTTC | CASSLLRTGGIQETQYF
. | TRBD1 | TRBJ2-5 | TRBV18 | TGTGCCAGCTCACGTCCGTGGACAGGGGGCCCGAAGACCCAGTACTTC | CASSRPWTGGPKTQYF
. | . | TRBJ1-2 | TRBV7-9 | TGTGCCAGCAGCTCACCCAGGGCGGGCTACACCTTC | CASSSPRAGYTF
. | TRBD1 | TRBJ1-4 | TRBV7-8 | TGTGCCAGCGGACAGGGCCCTGAAAAACTGTTTTTT | CASGQGPEKLFF
. | TRBD1 | TRBJ2-7 | TRBV4-3 | TGCGCCAGCAGCCAATCATACGGGACAGGGGTTTACGAGCAGTACTTC | CASSQSYGTGVYEQYF
. | TRBD2 | TRBJ2-3 | TRBV7-2 | TGTGCCAGCAGCTTTGCTAGCGGCCCAAGCACAGATACGCAGTATTTT | CASSFASGPSTDTQYF
. | . | TRBJ2-3 | TRBV27 | TGTGCCAGCAGTTCCCCAGGGTTCGCGGATACGCAGTATTTT | CASSSPGFADTQYF
. | TRBD1 | TRBJ2-7 | TRBV29-1 | TGCAGCGTTGAGAGGGGCAGGGGGCGCTACGAGCAGTACTTC | CSVERGRGRYEQYF
. | TRBD1 | TRBJ2-7 | TRBV4-1 | TGCGCCAGCAGCCCCGACAGGGTAGGCGACGAGCAGTACTTC | CASSPDRVGDEQYF
. | TRBD1 | TRBJ1-5 | TRBV18 | TGTGCCAGCTCACGGGACAGCCTACGAAATCAGCCCCAGCATTTT | CASSRDSLRNQPQHF
. | TRBD1 | TRBJ1-1 | TRBV10-2 | TGCGCCAGCAGTGACCCCGGGACAGGGGGCGCGTACACTGAAGCTTTCTTT | CASSDPGTGGAYTEAFF
. | TRBD1 | TRBJ2-7 | TRBV4-3 | TGCGCCAGCAGCAAGGACAGGGGGCTAGAGCAGTACTTC | CASSKDRGLEQYF
. | . | TRBJ2-7 | TRBV9 | TGTGCCAGCAGCGTAGAGGCAGGTGGCGACTACGAGCAGTACTTC | CASSVEAGGDYEQYF